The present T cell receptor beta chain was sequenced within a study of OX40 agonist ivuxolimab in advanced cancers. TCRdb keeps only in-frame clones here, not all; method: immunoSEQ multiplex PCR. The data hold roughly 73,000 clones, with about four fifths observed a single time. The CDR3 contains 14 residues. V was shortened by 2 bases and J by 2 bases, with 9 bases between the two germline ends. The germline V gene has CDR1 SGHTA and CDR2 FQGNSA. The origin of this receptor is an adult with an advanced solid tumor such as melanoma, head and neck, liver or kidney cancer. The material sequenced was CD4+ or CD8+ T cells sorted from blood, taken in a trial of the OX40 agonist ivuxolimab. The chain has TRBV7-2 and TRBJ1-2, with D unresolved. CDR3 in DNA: TGTGCCAGCAGCTTACCTCCTCCCAACTATGGCTACACCTTC. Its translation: CASSLPPPNYGYTF.